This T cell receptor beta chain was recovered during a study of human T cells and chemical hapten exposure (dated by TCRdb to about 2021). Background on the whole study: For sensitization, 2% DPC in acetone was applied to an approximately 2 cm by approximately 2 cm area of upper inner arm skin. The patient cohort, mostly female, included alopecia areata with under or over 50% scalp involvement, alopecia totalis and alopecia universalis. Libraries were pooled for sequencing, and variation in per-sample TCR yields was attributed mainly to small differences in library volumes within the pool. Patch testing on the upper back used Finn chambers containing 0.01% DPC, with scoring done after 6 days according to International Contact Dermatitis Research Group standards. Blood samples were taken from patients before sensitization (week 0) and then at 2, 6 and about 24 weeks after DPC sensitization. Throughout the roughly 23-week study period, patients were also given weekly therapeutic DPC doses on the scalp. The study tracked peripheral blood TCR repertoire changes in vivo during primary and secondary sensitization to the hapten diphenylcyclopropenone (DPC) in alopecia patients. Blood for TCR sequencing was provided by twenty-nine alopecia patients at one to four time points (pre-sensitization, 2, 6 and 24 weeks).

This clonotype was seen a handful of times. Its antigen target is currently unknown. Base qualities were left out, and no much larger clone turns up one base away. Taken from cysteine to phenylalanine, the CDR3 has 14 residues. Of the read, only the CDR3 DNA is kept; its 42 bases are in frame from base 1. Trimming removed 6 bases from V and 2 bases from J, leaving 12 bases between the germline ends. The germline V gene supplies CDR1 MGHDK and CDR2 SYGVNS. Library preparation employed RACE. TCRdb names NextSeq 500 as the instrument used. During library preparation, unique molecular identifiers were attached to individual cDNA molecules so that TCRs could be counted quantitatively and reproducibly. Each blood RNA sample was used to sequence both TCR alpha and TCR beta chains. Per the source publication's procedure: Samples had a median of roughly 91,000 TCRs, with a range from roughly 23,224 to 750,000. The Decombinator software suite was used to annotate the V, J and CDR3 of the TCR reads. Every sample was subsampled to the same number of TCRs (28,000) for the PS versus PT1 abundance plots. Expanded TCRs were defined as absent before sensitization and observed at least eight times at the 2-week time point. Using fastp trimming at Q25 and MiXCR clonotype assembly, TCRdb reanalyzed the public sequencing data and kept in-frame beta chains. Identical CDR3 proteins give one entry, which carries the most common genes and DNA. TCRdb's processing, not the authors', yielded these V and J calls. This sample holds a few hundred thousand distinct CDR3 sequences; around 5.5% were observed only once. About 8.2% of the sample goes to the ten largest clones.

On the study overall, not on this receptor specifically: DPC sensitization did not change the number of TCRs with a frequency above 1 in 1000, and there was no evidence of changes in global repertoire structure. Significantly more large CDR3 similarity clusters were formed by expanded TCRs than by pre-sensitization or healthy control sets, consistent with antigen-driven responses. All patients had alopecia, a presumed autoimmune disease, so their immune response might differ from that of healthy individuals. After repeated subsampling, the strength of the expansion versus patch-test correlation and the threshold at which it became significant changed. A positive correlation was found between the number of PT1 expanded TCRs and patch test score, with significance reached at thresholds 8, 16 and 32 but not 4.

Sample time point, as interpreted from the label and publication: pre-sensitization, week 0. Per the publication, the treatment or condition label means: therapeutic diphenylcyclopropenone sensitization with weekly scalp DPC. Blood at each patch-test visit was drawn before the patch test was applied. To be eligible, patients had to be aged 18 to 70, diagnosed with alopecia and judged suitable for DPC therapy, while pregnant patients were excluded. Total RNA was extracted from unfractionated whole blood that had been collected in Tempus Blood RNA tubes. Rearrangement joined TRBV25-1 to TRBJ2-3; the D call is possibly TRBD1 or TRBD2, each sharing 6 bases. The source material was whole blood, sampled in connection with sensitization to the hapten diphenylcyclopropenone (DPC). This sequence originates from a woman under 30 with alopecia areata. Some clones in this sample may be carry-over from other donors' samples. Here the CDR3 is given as CASSQGGITDTQYF. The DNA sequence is TGTGCCAGCAGCCAAGGGGGGATCACAGATACGCAGTATTTT.